Sequencing of this T cell receptor beta chain was carried out in a study of T-cell reconstitution after alpha-beta-depleted transplantation in children. The V end lost 5 bases, the J end lost 0 bases, and 11 bases lay between the germline ends. This CDR3 is built from 13 residues. From germline, CDR1 is DFQATT and CDR2 SNEGSKA (reference sequence). TCRbeta library preparation incorporated unique molecular identifiers. TCRdb reprocessed the PCR reads with MiXCR, giving one entry per CDR3 protein. Found here are 150,000 to 250,000 distinct CDR3 sequences, roughly 15% of them singletons; the top ten hold less than 15%. Many counts were recorded for this clonotype.

V gene TRBV20-1 combines with J gene TRBJ2-7, with D uncertain. This sequence originates from a human donor who donated a stem cell graft to a child with acute lymphoblastic leukemia. The starting material was PBMCs from the stem cell graft donor, obtained from the stem cell graft. The CDR3 nucleotides are TGCAGTGCTGAGATGGGAAGCTCCTACGAGCAGTACTTC. The encoded protein is CSAEMGSSYEQYF.